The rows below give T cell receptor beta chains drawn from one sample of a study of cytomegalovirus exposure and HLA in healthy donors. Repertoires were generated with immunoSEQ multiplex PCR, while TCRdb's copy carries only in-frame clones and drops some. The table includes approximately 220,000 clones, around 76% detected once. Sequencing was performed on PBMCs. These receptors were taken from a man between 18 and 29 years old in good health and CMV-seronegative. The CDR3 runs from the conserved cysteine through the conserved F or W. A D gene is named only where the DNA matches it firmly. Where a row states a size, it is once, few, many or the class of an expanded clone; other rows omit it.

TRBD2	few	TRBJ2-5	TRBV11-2	TGTGCCAGCAGCGAAACTAGCGGGACTTGGGAGACCCAGTACTTC	CASSETSGTWETQYF
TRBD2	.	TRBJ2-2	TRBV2	TGTGCCAGCAGTAGGGACTATCGGGAGCTGTTTTTT	CASSRDYRELFF
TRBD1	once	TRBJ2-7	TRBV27	TGTGCCAGCAGTTTATCAAGGGGGCGCGGTTACGAGCAGTACTTC	CASSLSRGRGYEQYF
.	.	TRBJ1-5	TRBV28	TGTGCCAGCAGAGCTACAGGGTTCAATCAGCCCCAGCATTTT	CASRATGFNQPQHF
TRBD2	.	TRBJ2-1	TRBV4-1	TGCGCCAGCAGCCAACTAGCGGGAATGAATGAGCAGTTCTTC	CASSQLAGMNEQFF
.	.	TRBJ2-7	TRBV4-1	TGCGCCAGCAGCCAAAAACTAGATAGCTACGAGCAGTACTTC	CASSQKLDSYEQYF
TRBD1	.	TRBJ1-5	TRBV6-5	TGTGCCAGCAGTTACTCGACAGGGAGCAATCAGCCCCAGCATTTT	CASSYSTGSNQPQHF
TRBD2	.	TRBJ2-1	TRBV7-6	TGTGCCAGCAGCCCCATTAGCGGGAGGAGGAATGAGCAGTTCTTC	CASSPISGRRNEQFF
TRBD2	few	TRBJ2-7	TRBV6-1	TGTGCCAGCAGTGAACTTGGGATAGCGGGAACCGAGCAGTACTTC	CASSELGIAGTEQYF
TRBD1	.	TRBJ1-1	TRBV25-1	TGTGCCAGCCAGACATTACAGGGGACTGAAGCTTTCTTT	CASQTLQGTEAFF
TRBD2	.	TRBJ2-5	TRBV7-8	TGTGCCAGCCTACTCGGGACTAGCGGGAGCTGGGGCGAGACCCAGTACTTC	CASLLGTSGSWGETQYF
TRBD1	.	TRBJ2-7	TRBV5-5	TGTGCCAGCAGCTTGGCGGGACAGGGGTACGAGCAGTACTTC	CASSLAGQGYEQYF
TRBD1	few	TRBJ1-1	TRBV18	TGTGCCAGCTCACCACCAGAAGGGGGCAGAACTGAAGCTTTCTTT	CASSPPEGGRTEAFF
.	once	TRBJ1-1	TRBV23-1	TGCGCCAGCAGTCAACGGAAGGCAGGGAGGACTGAAGCTTTCTTT	CASSQRKAGRTEAFF
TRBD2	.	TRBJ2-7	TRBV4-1	TGCGCCAGCAGCCAAGTCCTAGCGGGGAGCTCCTACGAGCAGTACTTC	CASSQVLAGSSYEQYF
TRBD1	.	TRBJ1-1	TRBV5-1	TGCGCCAGCAGGGACAGGGGTGGGGGCACTGAAGCTTTCTTT	CASRDRGGGTEAFF
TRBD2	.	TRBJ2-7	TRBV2	TGTGCCAGCTTGGGGGCCGGGACTAGCGGCACCTACGAGCAGTACTTC	CASLGAGTSGTYEQYF
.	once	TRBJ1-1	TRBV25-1	TGTGCCAGCAGTGATCCCCTCGGAGGCCGGAGGACTGAAGCTTTCTTT	CASSDPLGGRRTEAFF
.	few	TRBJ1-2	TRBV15	TGTGCCACCAGCAGAGATAGGAGGGCCTACTATGGCTACACCTTC	CATSRDRRAYYGYTF
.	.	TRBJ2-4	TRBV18	TGTGCCAGCTCAACGGGGGTCGGGGCCAAAAACATTCAGTACTTC	CASSTGVGAKNIQYF
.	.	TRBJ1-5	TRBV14	TGTGCCAGCAGCGCGACACAGAATCAGCCCCAGCATTTT	CASSATQNQPQHF
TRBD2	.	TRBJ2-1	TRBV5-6	TGTGCCAGCAGCTCCGGACTAGCGCACTCCTACAATGAGCAGTTCTTC	CASSSGLAHSYNEQFF
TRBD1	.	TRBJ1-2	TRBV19	TGTGCCAGTAGTATTGACAGGGGGCGCGCCTATGGCTACACCTTC	CASSIDRGRAYGYTF
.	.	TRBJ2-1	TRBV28	TGTGCCAGCAGTTTAGGGCTCAGGGATCATGAGCAGTTCTTC	CASSLGLRDHEQFF
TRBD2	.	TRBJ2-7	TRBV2	TGTGCCAGCAGTGGGACTAGCGGGCTATCATGGGGGGAGCAGTACTTC	CASSGTSGLSWGEQYF
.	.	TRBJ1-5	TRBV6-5	TGTGCCAGCAGTTACGGTGGGGCCGGTCAGCCCCAGCATTTT	CASSYGGAGQPQHF
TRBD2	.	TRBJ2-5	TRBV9	TGTGCCAGCAGCGTAGTTTCTAGCGGGACTCTAGAGACCCAGTACTTC	CASSVVSSGTLETQYF
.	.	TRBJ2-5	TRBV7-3	TGTGCCGACCGAGGTCAGGGGAGAGAGACCCAGTACTTC	CADRGQGRETQYF
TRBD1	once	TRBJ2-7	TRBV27	TGTGCCAGCAGCTCGCGGTCAGGGGGCGCGGGTGGGGGATCCGTTCGTCACGAGCAGTACTTC	CASSSRSGGAGGGSVRHEQYF
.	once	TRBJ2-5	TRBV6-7	TGTGCCAGCAGTTACCTGGTGTACGGGAGACAAGAGACCCAGTACTTC	CASSYLVYGRQETQYF
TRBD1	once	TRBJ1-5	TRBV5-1	TGCGCCAGCAGCTTGGGGACGACAGGGACCAATCAGCCCCAGCATTTT	CASSLGTTGTNQPQHF
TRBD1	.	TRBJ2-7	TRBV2	TGTGCCAGCAGGACTGCGACAGGGGCCTACGAGCAGTACTTC	CASRTATGAYEQYF
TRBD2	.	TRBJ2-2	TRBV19	TGTGCCAGCAGTTTACTAGCGGGAAACACCGGGGAGCTGTTTTTT	CASSLLAGNTGELFF
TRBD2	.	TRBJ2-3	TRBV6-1	TGTGCCAGCAGTGGGACTAGCGGACCTCAAGGTACGCAGTATTTT	CASSGTSGPQGTQYF
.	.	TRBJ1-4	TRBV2	TGTGCCAGCAGGGACACAGTTTTAGGAGGGGAAAAACTGTTTTTT	CASRDTVLGGEKLFF
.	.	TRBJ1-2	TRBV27	TGTGCCAGCAGTCATCAGAATAACTATGGCTACACCTTC	CASSHQNNYGYTF
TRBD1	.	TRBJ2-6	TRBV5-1	TGCGCCAGCAGCACCGACAGGGCTGGGGCCAACGTCCTGACTTTC	CASSTDRAGANVLTF
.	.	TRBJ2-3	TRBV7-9	TGTGCCAGCAGCTTAGCTCCAGGCTTTCCAGATACGCAGTATTTT	CASSLAPGFPDTQYF